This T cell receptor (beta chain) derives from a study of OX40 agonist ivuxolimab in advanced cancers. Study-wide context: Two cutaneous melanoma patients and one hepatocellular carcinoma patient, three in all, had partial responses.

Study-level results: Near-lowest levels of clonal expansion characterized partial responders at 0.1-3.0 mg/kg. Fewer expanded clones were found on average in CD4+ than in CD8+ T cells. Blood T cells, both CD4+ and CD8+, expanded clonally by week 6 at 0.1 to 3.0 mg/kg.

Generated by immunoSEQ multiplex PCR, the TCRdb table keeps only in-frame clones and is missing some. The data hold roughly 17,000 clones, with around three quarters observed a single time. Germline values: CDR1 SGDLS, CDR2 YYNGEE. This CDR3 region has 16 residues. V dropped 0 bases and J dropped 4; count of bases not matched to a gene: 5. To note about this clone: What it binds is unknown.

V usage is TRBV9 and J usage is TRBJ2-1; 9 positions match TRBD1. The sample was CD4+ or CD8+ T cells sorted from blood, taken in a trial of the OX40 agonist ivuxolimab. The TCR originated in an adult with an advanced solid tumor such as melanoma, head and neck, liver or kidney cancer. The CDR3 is CASSVAGTGTYNEQFF. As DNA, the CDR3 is TGTGCCAGCAGCGTAGCTGGGACAGGGACGTACAATGAGCAGTTCTTC.